This T cell receptor beta chain originates from a study of OX40 agonist ivuxolimab in advanced cancers. Looking at the study overall: Ivuxolimab, which targeted the costimulatory receptor OX40 (CD134), was an agonistic, fully human IgG2 monoclonal antibody. Patients were allowed to have had prior anti-PD-1, anti-PD-L1 or anti-CTLA-4 therapy, and approximately 40% of the dose-escalation patients had previously received checkpoint inhibitors. The monotherapy dose-escalation portion (N ≈ 50 patients) of the phase I ivuxolimab trial is reported in the paper. In the dose-escalation cohort, 82.7% of patients were male, and the mean age was around 60 years, with a range of 23 to 79. Intravenous ivuxolimab was administered to patients every 2 weeks at six dose levels: 0.01, 0.1, 0.3, 1.5, 3 and 10 mg/kg. Of the approximately 54 dose-escalation patients, hepatocellular carcinoma was present in roughly 19, melanoma in some 15, renal cell carcinoma in 9 and head and neck cancer in 9. Partial responses occurred in three dose-escalation patients, of whom one had hepatocellular carcinoma and two had cutaneous melanoma. The purpose of peripheral TCRbeta sequencing was to test whether ivuxolimab changed TCR sequence diversity and led to clonal T-cell expansion.

Genomic DNA was isolated from the sorted cells so that the TCRbeta CDR3 region could be sequenced. TCRbeta CDR3 regions were sequenced using the immunoSEQ Assay. TCRdb provides this immuneACCESS table in a form limited to in-frame rearrangements. Some clones are lacking; in checked studies, under half of them reflect an unresolved V gene, and why the rest are absent is not known. This sample lists about 100,000 clones; about 89% were detected once. The ten largest clones capture about 0.17% of the sample. The germline V gene encodes CDR1 WNHNN and CDR2 SYGVQD (reference sequence). The CDR3 spans 16 residues, from the cysteine through the phenylalanine. Of all the DNA, just the CDR3 is kept, 48 bases in frame from base 1. The junction shows trimming of 4 bases on V and 6 bases on J, and the gene matches do not reach 7 bases of it. Comments on this clone: The target of this receptor is not known. Per-nucleotide qualities are absent, and no much larger clonotype sits a single base away.

The paper as a whole reports these results and caveats: Antigen specificity was not determined for the clonally expanded peripheral T cells. In the 0.1-3.0 mg/kg groups, partial responders had among the lowest normalized peripheral clonal expansion, particularly in CD8+ T cells. Low levels of normalized T-cell clonal expansion were also shown by some nonresponding patients. At doses of 0.1 to 3.0 mg/kg, clonal expansion of both CD4+ and CD8+ blood T cells was observed from baseline to week 6. After ivuxolimab, CD8+ T cells had more expanded clones than CD4+ T cells on average.

The trial excluded patients who had a history of autoimmune disease or who were on systemic immunosuppression. In every dose cohort, peripheral blood was drawn for TCR sequencing at baseline, cycle 4 day 1, and cycle 7 day 1. The samples were drawn from a first-in-human, open-label, multicenter phase I dose-escalation trial of ivuxolimab. The trial enrolled adults with locally advanced or metastatic head and neck squamous cell, hepatocellular, melanoma or renal cell carcinoma. Before TCR sequencing, CD4+ T cells and CD8+ T cells were sorted from peripheral blood as separate populations. Material: CD4+ or CD8+ T cells sorted from blood, obtained in a trial of the OX40 agonist ivuxolimab. The rearrangement combines TRBV10-1 with TRBJ2-1; 12 central bases correspond to TRBD1. This TCR came from an adult with an advanced solid tumor such as melanoma, head and neck, liver or kidney cancer. The bases read TGCGCCAGCAGTGGTGAAGGGACAGGGGGCATCAATGAGCAGTTCTTC. It codes for CASSGEGTGGINEQFF.